This T cell receptor beta chain comes out of a study of radiation and T cells in renal cell carcinoma. Time point specified: baseline pretreatment blood. Noted treatment: 15 Gy SBRT to primary tumor, nephrectomy 4 weeks later. The method was immunoSEQ multiplex PCR; TCRdb's version includes in-frame clones alone and lacks a portion of them. This table has 150,000 or so clones, roughly 84% appearing once. The CDR3 totals 14 residues. Trimming took 2 bases from V and 2 from J, leaving 4 bases between them. CDR1 is SGHVS, CDR2 FNYEAQ, per germline. The sequence derives from a woman aged 45-60 years with renal cell carcinoma. The chain has TRBV7-6 and TRBJ1-6; D is unresolved. This specimen consisted of blood, obtained from a patient whose treatment included radiotherapy and nephrectomy. This chain's CDR3 is CASSLRTYNSPLHF. In DNA form, the CDR3 reads TGTGCCAGCAGCTTAAGGACCTATAATTCACCCCTCCACTTT.